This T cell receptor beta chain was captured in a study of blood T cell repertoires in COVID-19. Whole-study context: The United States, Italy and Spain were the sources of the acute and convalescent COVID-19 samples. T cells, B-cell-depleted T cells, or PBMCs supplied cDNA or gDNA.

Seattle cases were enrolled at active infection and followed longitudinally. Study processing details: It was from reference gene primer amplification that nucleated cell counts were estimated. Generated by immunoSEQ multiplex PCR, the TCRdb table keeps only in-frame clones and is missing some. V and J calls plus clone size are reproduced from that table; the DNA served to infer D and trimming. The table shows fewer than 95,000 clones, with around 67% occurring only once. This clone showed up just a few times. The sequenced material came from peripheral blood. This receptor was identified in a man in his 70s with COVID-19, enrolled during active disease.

CDR3 region: CASSFRYFSGNTIYF. The CDR3 DNA reads TGTGCCAGCAGCTTCCGGTACTTCTCTGGAAACACCATATATTTT. The chain is built from TRBV11-2 and TRBJ1-3; D is undetermined. The CDR3 is 15 residues long. The V gene's germline CDR1 is SGHAT and CDR2 FQNNGV. The V end lost 3 bases, the J end lost 0 bases, and 9 bases lay between the germline ends.